The 15 T cell receptor beta chains reported below all come from one sample, sequenced in a study of T cell repertoires in cytomegalovirus infection. Each CDR3 protein gets one entry after TCRdb re-called the reads with MiXCR. The sample holds roughly 720,000 distinct CDR3 sequences, approximately 34% seen once. The source material was PBMCs. The receptors originated from a human donor in good health (CMV status not recorded). Some clones in this sample may be carry-over from other donors' samples.

This clonotype came up many times. The chain combines TRBV7-8 with TRBJ1-6, with 9 bases that match TRBD1. V gave up 0 bases and J gave up 10 bases; unmatched junction bases: 10. The CDR3 consists of 17 residues. Germline V gives CDR1 SGHVS, CDR2 FQNEAQ. The CDR3 here is CASSLAVGGTGNSPLHF. CDR3 DNA: TGTGCCAGCAGCTTAGCTGTAGGAGGGACAGGGAACTCACCCCTCCACTTT.

This chain joins TRBV20-1 and TRBJ1-1; TRBD1 might be the D (6 bases). The germline gives CDR1 DFQATT, CDR2 SNEGSKA (reference sequence). The CDR3 totals 18 residues. Trimming left V 0 bases short and J 6 bases short, with 26 bases between. CDR3 bases: TGCAGTGCTAGAGAAACAGGGTCCGGGACCCGACGGTGGGCTGAAGCTTTCTTT. This encodes CSARETGSGTRRWAEAFF.

The chain couples TRBV7-2 to TRBJ1-2, with unresolved D. This CDR3 has 15 amino acids. Between the trimmed V and J ends, which lost 1 base and 7 bases, there was a span of 16 bases. Germline V lookup: CDR1 SGHTA, CDR2 FQGNSA. The CDR3 protein is CASSLEEIRKGGYTF. CDR3 bases: TGTGCCAGCAGCTTAGAGGAGATTCGGAAGGGTGGCTACACCTTC.

Only a few counts were recorded for this clonotype. The CDR3 reads CSATHRQETQYF. CDR3 DNA: TGCAGTGCTACTCACAGGCAAGAGACCCAGTACTTC. J is TRBJ2-5 and V is TRBV20-1; D might be TRBD1 (5 bases). This CDR3 has 12 residues. Trimming took 4 bases from V and 2 from J, leaving 8 bases between them. The germline V gene has CDR1 DFQATT and CDR2 SNEGSKA (reference sequence).

This clonotype came up a few times. CDR3 DNA: TGCGCCAGCAGCCTACTAAGGACAGGCGGAGAGACCCAGTACTTC. Residues: CASSLLRTGGETQYF. This rearrangement joins TRBV5-1 to TRBJ2-5; TRBD1 matches at 7 bases. The CDR3 is 15 amino acids. In germline, CDR1 is SGHRS, CDR2 YFSETQ. Germline trimming cut 4 bases from V and 4 bases from J; bases unmatched to any gene: 10.

The CDR3 here is CASRTIRQGAATNEKLFF. The CDR3 nucleotides are TGTGCCAGCAGGACGATAAGGCAGGGCGCCGCAACTAATGAAAAACTGTTTTTT. The genes are TRBV7-3 and TRBJ1-4; D may be TRBD1 (5 bases). The V gene lost 6 bases and the J gene lost 0 bases, with 20 bases spanning the gap. This CDR3 has 18 amino acids. In germline, CDR1 is SGHTA, CDR2 FQGTGA.

The gene calls are TRBV20-1 and TRBJ1-2, with a tentative D call TRBD1 (6 bases). The germline V gene has CDR1 DFQATT and CDR2 SNEGSKA (reference sequence). CDR3 length equals 14 residues. Trimming took off 0 bases at V and 7 bases at J, with 15 bases between the two ends. CDR3: CSAREGGGRSGYTF. In DNA, the CDR3 is TGCAGTGCTAGAGAGGGGGGCGGACGTAGTGGCTACACCTTC.

This clonotype was found a few times. The chain combines TRBV19 with TRBJ2-1; TRBD2 aligns across 7 bases. The length of the CDR3 is 15 residues. V dropped 5 bases and J dropped 5; count of bases not matched to a gene: 9. The germline V gene encodes CDR1 LNHDA and CDR2 SQIVND (reference sequence). The CDR3 reads CASSPSGAVHNEQFF. CDR3 nucleotide sequence: TGTGCCAGTAGTCCAAGCGGGGCAGTCCACAATGAGCAGTTCTTC. The entire variable domain, with the rest obtained from reference TRBV19 and TRBJ2-1, is as follows: DGGITQSPKYLFRKEGQNVTLSCEQNLNHDAMYWYRQDPGQGLRLIYYSQIVNDFQKGDIAEGYSVSREKKESFPLTVTSAQKNPTAFYLCASSPSGAVHNEQFFGPGTRLTVL.

The chain couples TRBV27 to TRBJ1-1; D gene ambiguous. The CDR3 sequence is 15 residues long. Trimming pared 4 bases from V and 1 base from J, leaving 13 bases between. Looked up from germline, CDR1 is MNHEY and CDR2 is SMNVEV (reference sequence). CDR3 coding DNA: TGTGCCAGCAGTTGGTTCGGTGAGCGGAACACTGAAGCTTTCTTT. This encodes CASSWFGERNTEAFF.

The genes are TRBV20-1 and TRBJ1-4, with a tentative D call TRBD1 (5 bases). The CDR3 has 14 residues. Germline CDR1 is DFQATT and CDR2 is SNEGSKA (reference sequence). Trimming shortened V by 4 bases and J by 0 bases, and 9 bases separated the two germline ends. For the CDR3, the DNA is TGCAGTGCTATCCCAGGGACAACTAATGAAAAACTGTTTTTT. Protein: CSAIPGTTNEKLFF.

This chain joins TRBV7-2 and TRBJ1-2, with 12 bases matching TRBD1. CDR1 and CDR2 from the germline V gene are SGHTA and FQGNSA. The V gene end was trimmed by 5 bases and the J gene end by 4 bases; junction bases not matched to a gene: 11. The CDR3 totals 17 residues. The CDR3 DNA follows: TGTGCCAGCAGCGGGCCGGGACAGGGGGCGCTTAGCTATGGCTACACCTTC. Encoded protein: CASSGPGQGALSYGYTF.

Points on this clonotype: The conserved closing phenylalanine or tryptophan is absent in this CDR3, likely reflecting a read error. The chain links TRBV7-3 to TRBJ2-7; a weak D match, TRBD2 (6 bases). V was cut by 2 bases and J by 2 bases, with 16 bases left in between. The CDR3 loop spans 16 amino acids. The germline V gene has CDR1 SGHTA and CDR2 FQGTGA. In nucleotides, the CDR3 is TGTGCCAGCAGCTTAGAGGCTAGCGCATACCCCTACGAGCAGTACTTA. This encodes CASSLEASAYPYEQYL.

The V call is TRBV11-1, the J call TRBJ2-1; TRBD1 matches 9 bases. The CDR3 covers 14 residues. Losses at the gene ends were 1 base for V and 7 bases for J; bases not matched to a gene: 2. Germline CDR1 is SGHAT and CDR2 is FQDESV (reference sequence). The CDR3: CASSLEQGANEQFF. The CDR3 nucleotides read TGTGCCAGCAGCTTAGAACAGGGGGCGAATGAGCAGTTCTTC.

The genes are TRBV20-1 and TRBJ2-1; TRBD2 agrees at 8 bases. The ends lost 4 bases at V and 0 bases at J; junction bases unmatched: 11. The germline V gene has CDR1 DFQATT and CDR2 SNEGSKA (reference sequence). The CDR3 length is 17 residues. CDR3 in DNA: TGCAGTGCTATAAGTCCAGCGGGAGACCCCTCCTACAATGAGCAGTTCTTC. Translating it yields CSAISPAGDPSYNEQFF.

This clonotype was counted once. The chain employs TRBV11-2 and TRBJ2-5; no firm D call. The germline V and J ends were trimmed by 4 bases and 1 base, with 7 bases remaining between them. This CDR3 is 13 amino acids long. Per the germline V gene, CDR1 is SGHAT and CDR2 is FQNNGV. The CDR3 bases are TGTGCCAGCAGCTCTGATTTCCAAGAGACCCAGTACTTC. It yields the protein CASSSDFQETQYF.